The 32 T cell receptor beta chains below were found in one sample sequenced in a study of graft-versus-host responses after intestinal transplantation. These receptors are not linked to any known antigen. Sequencing was performed with immunoSEQ multiplex PCR; in TCRdb, only in-frame clones are kept and a portion is missing. Counted here are some 90,000 clones, roughly 89% occurring once; the ten biggest clones make up around 0.33%. Specimen: unstimulated CD4+ T cells sorted from spleen or lymph node cells, collected before intestinal transplant. These receptors came from a human donor who received an intestinal transplant.

The sample holds one count of this clone. The chain couples TRBV6-1 to TRBJ1-2; D may be TRBD1 (6 bases). The CDR3 contains 12 residues. Germline loops: CDR1 MNHNS, CDR2 SASEGT. With 9 bases removed from V and 5 bases from J, the gap between germline ends came to 13 bases. CDR3 region: CASKQGSYGYTF. The DNA for the CDR3 is TGTGCCAGTAAACAGGGATCATATGGCTACACCTTC.

This rearrangement joins TRBV2 to TRBJ2-2; TRBD1 matches 8 bases. V dropped 6 bases and J dropped 0; count of bases not matched to a gene: 3. Germline CDR1 is SNHLY and CDR2 is FYNNEI. CDR3 length: 15 residues. The DNA of the CDR3 is TGTGCCAGCAGAGAGACAGGGGCGAACACCGGGGAGCTGTTTTTT. Protein: CASRETGANTGELFF.

The gene calls are TRBV28 and TRBJ2-2, with 9 bases aligning to TRBD2. In germline, CDR1 is MDHEN, CDR2 SYDVKM. After removal of 5 bases from V and 3 bases from J, the junction contained 22 bases not matched to a gene. This CDR3 comprises 21 residues. The CDR3 region is CASSPGLTSGPARRDTGELFF. CDR3 sequence (DNA): TGTGCCAGCAGTCCAGGGCTGACTAGCGGCCCAGCCCGGCGGGACACCGGGGAGCTGTTTTTT.

V gene TRBV11-2 combines with J gene TRBJ1-1; maybe TRBD1 (5 bases). Germline loops: CDR1 SGHAT, CDR2 FQNNGV. V was pared by 0 bases and J by 4 bases, with 15 bases between. This CDR3 contains 16 residues. The CDR3 DNA sequence: TGTGCCAGCAGCTTAGATGGTGGGTTAGGGGCCACTGAAGCTTTCTTT. As protein: CASSLDGGLGATEAFF.

This sequence joins TRBV5-1 and TRBJ2-1; the D gene is possibly TRBD2 (5 bases). The germline V gene has CDR1 SGHRS and CDR2 YFSETQ. The V end lost 4 bases, the J end lost 5 bases, and 16 bases lay between the germline ends. This CDR3 is 15 amino acids long. The CDR3 loop is CASSPGGRVDNEQFF. CDR3 in DNA: TGCGCCAGCAGCCCTGGAGGAAGGGTCGACAATGAGCAGTTCTTC.

The chain recombines TRBV7-2 with TRBJ2-7; either TRBD1 or TRBD2 may supply D (5 bases each). Trimming took 2 bases from V and 2 from J, leaving 19 bases between them. Germline V lookup: CDR1 SGHTA, CDR2 FQGNSA. The CDR3 runs 17 residues. CDR3 residues: CASSLRDGRGVTYEQYF. In DNA, the CDR3 is TGTGCCAGCAGCTTAAGGGATGGCCGAGGGGTAACCTACGAGCAGTACTTC.

CDR3 region: CASSLRDRLGTEAFF. The CDR3 bases are TGTGCCAGCAGTTTACGGGACAGGTTAGGAACTGAAGCTTTCTTT. V and J are TRBV27 and TRBJ1-1; TRBD1 matches 8 bases. This CDR3 is 15 amino acids long. Looked up from germline, CDR1 is MNHEY and CDR2 is SMNVEV (reference sequence). V was pared by 2 bases and J by 5 bases, with 7 bases of the junction left unmatched.

The genes are TRBV5-8 and TRBJ2-7, with a tentative D call TRBD2 (6 bases). The CDR3 is made up of 15 amino acids. Trimming cost V 4 bases and J 5 bases, with 19 bases left between them. From germline, CDR1 is SGHTS and CDR2 YDEGEE. The CDR3 nucleotides are TGTGCCAGCAGCCCAAAGCGGGCCCCGCCCGACGAGCAGTACTTC. Amino acid sequence: CASSPKRAPPDEQYF.

The V gene is TRBV4-2, the J gene TRBJ2-1, with a weak D call TRBD2 (6 bases). This CDR3 is 16 amino acids long. Germline assignment: CDR1 LGHNA and CDR2 YNFKEQ. V was pared by 1 base and J by 6 bases, with 16 bases between. The CDR3: CASSQGVGSPINEQFF. In DNA form, the CDR3 reads TGTGCCAGCAGCCAAGGGGTCGGGAGTCCGATCAATGAGCAGTTCTTC.

The genes are TRBV7-8 and TRBJ1-5; the D is unclear. In germline, CDR1 is SGHVS, CDR2 FQNEAQ. The V gene lost 5 bases and the J gene lost 0 bases, with 14 bases spanning the gap. This CDR3 spans 16 amino acids. CDR3 sequence reads: CASSQSRSYSNQPQHF. DNA of the CDR3: TGTGCCAGCAGCCAGAGTCGGTCATATAGCAATCAGCCCCAGCATTTT.

V and J are TRBV10-2 and TRBJ1-4; 7 nucleotides line up with TRBD1. Trimming at V came to 1 base and at J to 4 bases, leaving 3 bases not matched to a gene. The CDR3 totals 15 residues. Germline CDR1 and CDR2: WSHSY and SAAADI. The CDR3 reads CASSEWGQFNEKLFF. CDR3 DNA sequence: TGCGCCAGCAGTGAGTGGGGACAGTTTAATGAAAAACTGTTTTTT.

The V gene is TRBV11-1, the J gene TRBJ2-7; 14 nucleotides line up with TRBD2. With V trimmed by 2 bases and J by 3 bases, 9 bases remained unmatched. CDR3 length equals 18 residues. Germline V gene data show CDR1 as SGHAT and CDR2 as FQDESV (reference sequence). The CDR3 reads CASSLFGLAGGDGYEQYF. In nucleotides, the CDR3 is TGTGCCAGCAGCTTATTTGGACTAGCGGGAGGAGATGGCTACGAGCAGTACTTC. Full variable domain (remainder filled in from reference TRBV11-1 and TRBJ2-7): EAEVAQSPRYKITEKSQAVAFWCDPISGHATLYWYRQILGQGPELLVQFQDESVVDDSQLPKDRFSAERLKGVDSTLKIQPAELGDSAMYLCASSLFGLAGGDGYEQYFGPGTRLTVT.

The gene calls are TRBV15 and TRBJ2-5; TRBD1 might be the D (5 bases). Germline V gene lookup returns CDR1 LNHNV and CDR2 YYDKDF (reference sequence). The CDR3 spans 14 residues. V was pared by 2 bases and J by 3 bases, with 10 bases between. CDR3 in DNA: TGTGCCACCAGCAGACAGGGCAGGGAAGAGACCCAGTACTTC. Its translation: CATSRQGREETQYF.

The chain joins TRBV6-1 to TRBJ1-5; D might be TRBD1 (5 bases). Germline values: CDR1 MNHNS, CDR2 SASEGT. Trimming removed 0 bases from V and 0 bases from J, with 18 bases in between. The CDR3 contains 19 residues. The DNA for the CDR3 is TGTGCCAGCAGTGAAGCGGCCTATTCGGGACCGTATAGCAATCAGCCCCAGCATTTT. Amino acid sequence: CASSEAAYSGPYSNQPQHF.

This clone was counted only a few times. The J gene is TRBJ2-5, the V gene TRBV5-1; TRBD1 is a possible D gene (5 bases). Trimming took off 1 base at V and 2 bases at J, with 6 bases between the two ends. The CDR3 is made up of 13 amino acids. Germline V gene sequence: CDR1 SGHRS, CDR2 YFSETQ. CDR3 residues: CASSLRGQETQYF. The CDR3 nucleotides are TGCGCCAGCAGCTTGAGGGGACAAGAGACCCAGTACTTC.

V and J are TRBV27 and TRBJ1-2; TRBD1 might be the D (5 bases). This CDR3 spans 14 amino acids. Germline V gene sequence: CDR1 MNHEY, CDR2 SMNVEV (reference sequence). Trimming took off 8 bases at V and 8 bases at J, with 21 bases between the two ends. CDR3 coding DNA: TGTGCCAGCTCCCCGTCGCCCGGAGGACAAGGCTACACCTTC. Translation gives CASSPSPGGQGYTF.

This chain connects TRBV19 to TRBJ2-1; D is ambiguous. This CDR3 has 13 residues. The germline CDR1 and CDR2 sequences are LNHDA and SQIVND (reference sequence). The germline V and J ends were trimmed by 10 bases and 4 bases, with 14 bases remaining between them. CDR3 residues: CATLDLGYNEQFF. In DNA form, the CDR3 reads TGTGCCACCCTGGATTTGGGTTACAATGAGCAGTTCTTC.

The V gene is TRBV7-6, the J gene TRBJ1-6; no firm D call. Germline V gene sequence: CDR1 SGHVS, CDR2 FNYEAQ. CDR3 size: 14 residues. Trimming took 1 base from V and 6 from J, leaving 7 bases between them. CDR3 nucleotides: TGTGCCAGCAGCTTAGTGGAGGGTAATTCACCCCTCCACTTT. Translated: CASSLVEGNSPLHF.

This clone was counted once. J is TRBJ2-7 and V is TRBV28; D is possibly TRBD1 (6 bases). Looked up from germline, CDR1 is MDHEN and CDR2 is SYDVKM. CDR3 length equals 11 residues. V was shortened by 5 bases and J by 6 bases, with 8 bases between the two germline ends. The CDR3 sequence is CASSSRGEQYF. The CDR3 nucleotides read TGTGCCAGCAGTAGCAGGGGCGAGCAGTACTTC.

The rearrangement uses TRBV4-2 and TRBJ2-1; 9 bases align to TRBD2. The V gene's germline CDR1 is LGHNA and CDR2 YNFKEQ. V shed 1 base, J shed 5 bases, and the junction held 9 bases outside the gene matches. The CDR3 is 17 residues long. The CDR3 region has the DNA TGTGCCAGCAGCCAAGGGGTAGCGGGAGCTGGGGACAATGAGCAGTTCTTC. Translation gives CASSQGVAGAGDNEQFF.

This clone was seen once. The rearrangement joins TRBV5-1 to TRBJ1-1, with 7 bases aligning to TRBD1. The V gene end was trimmed by 1 base and the J gene end by 0 bases; junction bases not matched to a gene: 6. Germline CDR1 reads SGHRS; CDR2 reads YFSETQ. The CDR3 length is 16 residues. For the CDR3, the DNA is TGCGCCAGCAGCTTGTGGGGGGACAGCTTGAACACTGAAGCTTTCTTT. Protein sequence: CASSLWGDSLNTEAFF.

This rearrangement joins TRBV5-5 to TRBJ1-2, with D tentatively TRBD1 (5 bases). V lost 0 bases and J lost 8, with 20 bases in between. The CDR3 runs 16 residues. Germline CDR1 reads SGHKS; CDR2 reads YYEKEE (reference sequence). CDR3 in amino acids: CASSLGSSGPLWGYTF. The CDR3 DNA follows: TGTGCCAGCAGCTTGGGATCGTCGGGGCCTCTTTGGGGCTACACCTTC.

The rearrangement links TRBV5-1 to TRBJ2-4; D gene unclear. Trimming took 5 bases from V and 2 from J, leaving 20 bases between them. There are 17 residues in the CDR3. Germline V lookup: CDR1 SGHRS, CDR2 YFSETQ. The CDR3 spells CASRVGYQEETKNIQYF. The CDR3 DNA reads as TGCGCCAGCAGGGTTGGGTATCAGGAAGAAACCAAAAACATTCAGTACTTC.

This clone was seen a single time. The chain joins TRBV5-4 to TRBJ2-5; 10 positions agree with TRBD1. V dropped 7 bases and J dropped 5; count of bases not matched to a gene: 11. The CDR3 totals 15 residues. Germline loops: CDR1 SGHNT, CDR2 YYREEE (reference sequence). The CDR3 spells CASGDRGQGGETQYF. The CDR3 DNA reads as TGTGCCAGCGGTGACAGGGGGCAGGGAGGGGAGACCCAGTACTTC.

V usage is TRBV9 and J usage is TRBJ2-7; no clear D. Germline V gene sequence: CDR1 SGDLS, CDR2 YYNGEE. Trimming left V 0 bases short and J 0 bases short, with 10 bases between. This CDR3 has 15 residues. In DNA form, the CDR3 reads TGTGCCAGCAGCGTAGGCCCGGGCCGCTCCTACGAGCAGTACTTC. It is translated as CASSVGPGRSYEQYF.

This chain links TRBV18 with TRBJ1-5; possibly TRBD1 for D (5 bases). The germline gives CDR1 KGHSH, CDR2 LQKENI. CDR3 length: 15 amino acids. Trimming removed 3 bases at V and 5 bases at J, with 14 bases between. CDR3 protein: CASSPTGGWDQPQHF. CDR3 DNA sequence: TGTGCCAGCTCACCGACCGGGGGGTGGGATCAGCCCCAGCATTTT.

The chain is built from TRBV5-1 and TRBJ2-1, with 7 positions matching TRBD2. The CDR3 runs to 13 residues. The germline V gene encodes CDR1 SGHRS and CDR2 YFSETQ. Trimming cost V 6 bases and J 5 bases; bases outside gene matches: 5. The DNA of the CDR3 is TGCGCCAGCACCCGACTAGCTCACAATGAGCAGTTCTTC. Its translation: CASTRLAHNEQFF.

The gene calls are TRBV27 and TRBJ1-5; D may be TRBD1 (5 bases). Looked up from germline, CDR1 is MNHEY and CDR2 is SMNVEV (reference sequence). The V and J ends lost 7 bases and 4 bases respectively, with 17 bases between them. The CDR3 is 15 amino acids. For the CDR3, the DNA is TGTGCCAGCAAGTTTAGTGGAAGGGGAAATCAGCCCCAGCATTTT. Translated, it gives CASKFSGRGNQPQHF.

V gene TRBV5-1 combines with J gene TRBJ2-5; TRBD1 matches 10 bases. The CDR3 is 18 residues long. CDR1 and CDR2 from the germline V gene are SGHRS and YFSETQ. Unmatched junction bases numbered 15, after V lost 5 bases and J lost 2 bases. In DNA form, the CDR3 reads TGCGCCAGCAGTTACACTGGGACAGGGGTGGTGGGACAAGAGACCCAGTACTTC. It translates to CASSYTGTGVVGQETQYF.

DNA of the CDR3: TGTGCTAGTGGTCCCGGGACAGATGGAAACACCATATATTTT. The encoded protein is CASGPGTDGNTIYF. The V and J genes are TRBV12-5 and TRBJ1-3, with TRBD1 matching 7 bases. With V trimmed by 5 bases and J by 3 bases, 4 bases remained unmatched. The germline V gene encodes CDR1 LGHNT and CDR2 FRNRAP. There are 14 residues in the CDR3.

This sequence joins TRBV5-4 and TRBJ1-1, with a tentative D call TRBD1 (6 bases). V was trimmed by 2 bases and J by 0 bases, leaving 17 bases between them. The CDR3 has 17 amino acids. Germline lookup yields CDR1 SGHNT and CDR2 YYREEE (reference sequence). CDR3 in DNA: TGTGCCAGCAGCTTAACAGGGTTCAACACCATGAACACTGAAGCTTTCTTT. This codes for CASSLTGFNTMNTEAFF.

This clone appeared a single time. The V call is TRBV12-5, the J call TRBJ2-7, with D maybe TRBD2 (5 bases). Germline-derived CDR1 and CDR2 are LGHNT and FRNRAP. The germline V and J ends were trimmed by 2 bases and 3 bases, with 17 bases remaining between them. This CDR3 has 16 residues. CDR3 region: CASGLYRKEADYEQYF. CDR3 nucleotide sequence: TGTGCTAGTGGTTTGTATCGTAAGGAGGCGGACTACGAGCAGTACTTC.